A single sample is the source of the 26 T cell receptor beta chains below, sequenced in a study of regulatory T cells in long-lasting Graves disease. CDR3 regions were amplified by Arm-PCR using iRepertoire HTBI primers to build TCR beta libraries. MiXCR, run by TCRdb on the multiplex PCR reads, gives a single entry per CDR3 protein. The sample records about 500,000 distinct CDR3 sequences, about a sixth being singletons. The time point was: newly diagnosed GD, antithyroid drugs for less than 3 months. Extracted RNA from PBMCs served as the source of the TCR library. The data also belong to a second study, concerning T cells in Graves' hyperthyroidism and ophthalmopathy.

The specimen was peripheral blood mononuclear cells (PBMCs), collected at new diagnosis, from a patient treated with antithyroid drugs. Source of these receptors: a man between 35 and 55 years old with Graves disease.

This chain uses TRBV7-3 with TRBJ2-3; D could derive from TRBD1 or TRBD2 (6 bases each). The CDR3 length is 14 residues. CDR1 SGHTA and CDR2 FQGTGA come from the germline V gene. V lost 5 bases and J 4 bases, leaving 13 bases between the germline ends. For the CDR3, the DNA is TGTGCCAGCAGCCTAGGGGGGAAATCAGATACGCAGTATTTT. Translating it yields CASSLGGKSDTQYF.

Written as DNA, the CDR3 is TGTGCCAGCAGCTCGCATGATGGACAGGGGGCCTACGAGCAGTACTTC. This translates into CASSSHDGQGAYEQYF. The rearrangement joins TRBV7-9 to TRBJ2-7; 10 nucleotides align to TRBD1. Per germline, CDR1 SEHNR and CDR2 FQNEAQ (reference sequence). V trimming: 4 bases; J trimming: 2 bases; junction bases outside the gene matches: 8. CDR3 length equals 16 residues.

Here the CDR3 reads CASSVVGWDNSPLHF. In DNA form, the CDR3 reads TGTGCCAGCAGCGTAGTAGGGTGGGATAATTCACCCCTCCACTTT. The chain carries TRBV9 and TRBJ1-6; D is unclear. Germline V CDR1 and CDR2: SGDLS, YYNGEE. The CDR3 length is 15 residues. Trimming took off 0 bases at V and 5 bases at J, with 9 bases between the two ends.

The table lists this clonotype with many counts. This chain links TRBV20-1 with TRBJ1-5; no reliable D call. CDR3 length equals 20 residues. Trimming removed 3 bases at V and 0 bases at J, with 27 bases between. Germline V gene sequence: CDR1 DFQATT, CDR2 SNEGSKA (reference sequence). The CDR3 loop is CSASPPLGGLQAISNQPQHF. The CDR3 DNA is TGCAGTGCTAGCCCCCCCCTTGGCGGACTCCAGGCTATTAGCAATCAGCCCCAGCATTTT.

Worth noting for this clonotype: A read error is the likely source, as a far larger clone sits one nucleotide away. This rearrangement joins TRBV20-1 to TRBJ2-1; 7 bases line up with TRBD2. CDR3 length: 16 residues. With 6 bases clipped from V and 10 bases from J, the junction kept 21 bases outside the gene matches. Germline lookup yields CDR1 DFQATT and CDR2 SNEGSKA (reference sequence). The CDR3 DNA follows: TGCAGTGCAGAGGGGCCTAGCGGACGGAGCTCCTACGAGCAGTTCTTC. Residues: CSAEGPSGRSSYEQFF.

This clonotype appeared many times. The CDR3 reads CASSQSPTPVDEQFF. The CDR3, as DNA: TGTGCCAGCAGTCAGTCTCCGACCCCGGTGGATGAGCAGTTCTTC. The chain recombines TRBV2 with TRBJ2-1; the D is unclear. The CDR3 length is 15 residues. V dropped 5 bases and J dropped 8 bases, with 19 bases sitting between them. The germline CDR1 and CDR2 sequences are SNHLY and FYNNEI.

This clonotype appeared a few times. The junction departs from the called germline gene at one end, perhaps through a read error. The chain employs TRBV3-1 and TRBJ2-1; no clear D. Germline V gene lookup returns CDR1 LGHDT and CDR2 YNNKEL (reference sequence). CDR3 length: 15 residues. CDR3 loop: CASSPSQSSYIEQFF. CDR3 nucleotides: TGTGCCAGCAGCCCCTCACAGAGCTCCTACATTGAGCAGTTCTTC.

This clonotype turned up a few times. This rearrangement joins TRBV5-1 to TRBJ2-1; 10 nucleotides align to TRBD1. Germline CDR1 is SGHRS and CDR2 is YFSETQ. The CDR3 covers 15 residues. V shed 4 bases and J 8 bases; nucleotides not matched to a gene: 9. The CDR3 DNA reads TGCGCCAGCAGCACGGGACAGGGGAGACTGGATGAGCAGTTCTTC. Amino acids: CASSTGQGRLDEQFF.

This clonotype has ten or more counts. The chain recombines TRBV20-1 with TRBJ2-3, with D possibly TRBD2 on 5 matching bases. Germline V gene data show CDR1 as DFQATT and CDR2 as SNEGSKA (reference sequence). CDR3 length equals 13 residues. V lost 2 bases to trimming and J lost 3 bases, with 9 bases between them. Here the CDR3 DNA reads TGCAGTGCTAGACTAGCCCTGACAGATACGCAGTATTTT. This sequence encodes CSARLALTDTQYF.

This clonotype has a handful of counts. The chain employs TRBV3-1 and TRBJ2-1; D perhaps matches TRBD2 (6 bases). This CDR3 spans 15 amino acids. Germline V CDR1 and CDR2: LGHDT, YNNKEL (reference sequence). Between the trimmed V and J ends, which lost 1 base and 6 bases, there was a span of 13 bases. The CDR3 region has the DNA TGTGCCAGCAGCCAAGTACTAGCTAGAGCCAATGAGCAGTTCTTC. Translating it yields CASSQVLARANEQFF.

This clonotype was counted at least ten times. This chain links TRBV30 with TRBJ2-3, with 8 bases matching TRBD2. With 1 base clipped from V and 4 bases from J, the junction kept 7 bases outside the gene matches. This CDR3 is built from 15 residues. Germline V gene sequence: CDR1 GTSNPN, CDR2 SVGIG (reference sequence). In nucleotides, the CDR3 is TGTGCCTGGAGTGCGGGAGGGAGCGGCGCAGATACGCAGTATTTT. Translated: CAWSAGGSGADTQYF.

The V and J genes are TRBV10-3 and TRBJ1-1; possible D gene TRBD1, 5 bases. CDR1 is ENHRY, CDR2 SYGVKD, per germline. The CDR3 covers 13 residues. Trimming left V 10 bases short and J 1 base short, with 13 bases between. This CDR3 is CATRTTQNTEAFF. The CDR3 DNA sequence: TGTGCCACCCGGACAACCCAGAACACTGAAGCTTTCTTT.

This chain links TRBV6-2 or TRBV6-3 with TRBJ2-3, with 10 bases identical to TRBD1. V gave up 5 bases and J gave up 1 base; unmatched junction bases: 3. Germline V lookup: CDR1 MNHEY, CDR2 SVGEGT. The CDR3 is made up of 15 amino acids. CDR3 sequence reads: CASSGTGAGTDTQYF. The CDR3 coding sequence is TGTGCCAGCAGTGGGACAGGGGCCGGCACAGATACGCAGTATTTT.

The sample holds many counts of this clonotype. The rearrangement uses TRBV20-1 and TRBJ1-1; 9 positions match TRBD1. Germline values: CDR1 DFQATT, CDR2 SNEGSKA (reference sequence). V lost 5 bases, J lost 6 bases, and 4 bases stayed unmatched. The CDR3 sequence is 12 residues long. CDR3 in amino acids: CSASRQGAEAFF. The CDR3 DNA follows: TGCAGTGCTTCCCGACAGGGGGCTGAAGCTTTCTTT.

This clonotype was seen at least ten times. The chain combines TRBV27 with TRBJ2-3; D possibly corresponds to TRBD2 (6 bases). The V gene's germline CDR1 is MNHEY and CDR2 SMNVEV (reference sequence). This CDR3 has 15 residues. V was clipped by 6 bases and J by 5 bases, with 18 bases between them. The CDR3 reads CASSRRRDSGDTQYF. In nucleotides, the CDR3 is TGTGCCAGCAGCCGCCGGCGGGATTCGGGAGATACGCAGTATTTT.

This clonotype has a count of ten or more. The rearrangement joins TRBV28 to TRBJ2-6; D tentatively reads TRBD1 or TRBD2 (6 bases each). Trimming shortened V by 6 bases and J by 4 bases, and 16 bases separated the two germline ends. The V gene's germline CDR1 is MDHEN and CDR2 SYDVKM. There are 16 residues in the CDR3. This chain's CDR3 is CASRVRGVPGANVLTF. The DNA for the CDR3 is TGTGCCAGCAGAGTAAGGGGGGTTCCGGGGGCCAACGTCCTGACTTTC.

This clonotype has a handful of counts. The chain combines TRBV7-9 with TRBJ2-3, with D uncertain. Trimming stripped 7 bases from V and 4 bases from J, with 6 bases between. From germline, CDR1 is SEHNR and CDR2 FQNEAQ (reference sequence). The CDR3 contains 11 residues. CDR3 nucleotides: TGTGCCAGCACCCCGGCAGATACGCAGTATTTT. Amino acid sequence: CASTPADTQYF.

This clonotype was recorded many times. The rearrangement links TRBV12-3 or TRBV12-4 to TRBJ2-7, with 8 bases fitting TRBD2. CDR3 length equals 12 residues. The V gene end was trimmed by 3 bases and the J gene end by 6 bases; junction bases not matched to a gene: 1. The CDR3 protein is CASSLGTSEQYF. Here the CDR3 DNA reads TGTGCCAGCAGTTTGGGGACTAGCGAGCAGTACTTC.

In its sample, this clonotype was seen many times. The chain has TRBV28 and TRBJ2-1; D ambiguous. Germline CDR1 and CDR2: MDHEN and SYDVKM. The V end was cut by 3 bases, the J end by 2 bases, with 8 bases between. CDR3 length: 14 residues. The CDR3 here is CASSLMSTYNEQFF. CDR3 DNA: TGTGCCAGCAGTTTGATGTCGACCTACAATGAGCAGTTCTTC.

Here the CDR3 reads CAISAGTSAHNEQFF. CDR3 sequence (DNA): TGTGCCATCAGTGCCGGGACTAGCGCTCACAATGAGCAGTTCTTC. The chain has TRBV10-3 and TRBJ2-1, with 10 nucleotides matching TRBD2. There are 15 residues in the CDR3. CDR1 ENHRY and CDR2 SYGVKD come from the germline V gene. V was pared by 4 bases and J by 5 bases, with 5 bases of the junction left unmatched.

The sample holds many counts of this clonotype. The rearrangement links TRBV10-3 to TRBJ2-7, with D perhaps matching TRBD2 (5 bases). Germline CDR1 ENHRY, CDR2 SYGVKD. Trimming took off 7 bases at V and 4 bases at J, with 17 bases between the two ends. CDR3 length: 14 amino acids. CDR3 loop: CAITGSPEGYEQYF. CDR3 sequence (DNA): TGTGCCATCACTGGGTCGCCCGAGGGATACGAGCAGTACTTC.

CDR3 coding DNA: TGCAGCGTTGCAGATAACAGGGGCGAGCAGTACTTC. Translation: CSVADNRGEQYF. The chain has TRBV29-1 and TRBJ2-7, with 7 bases fitting TRBD1. Losses at the gene ends were 4 bases for V and 6 bases for J; bases not matched to a gene: 6. This CDR3 region has 12 residues. Germline CDR1 is SQVTM and CDR2 is ANQGSEA.

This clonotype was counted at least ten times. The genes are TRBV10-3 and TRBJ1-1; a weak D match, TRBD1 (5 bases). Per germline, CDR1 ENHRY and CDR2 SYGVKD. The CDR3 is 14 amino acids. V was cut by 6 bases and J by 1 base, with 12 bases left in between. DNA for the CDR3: TGTGCCATCAGGAAATCGGACACGAACACTGAAGCTTTCTTT. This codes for CAIRKSDTNTEAFF.

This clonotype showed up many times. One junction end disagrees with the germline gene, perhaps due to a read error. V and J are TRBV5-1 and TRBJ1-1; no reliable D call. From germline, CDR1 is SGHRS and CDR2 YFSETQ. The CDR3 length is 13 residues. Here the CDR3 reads CASSLVPGTEAFF. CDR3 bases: TGTGCCAGCAGCTTGGTGCCGGGTACTGAAGCTTTCTTT. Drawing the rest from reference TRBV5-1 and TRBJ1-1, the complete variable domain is KAGVTQTPRYLIKTRGQQVTLSCSPISGHRSVSWYQQTPGQGLQFLFEYFSETQRNKGNFPGRFSGRQFSNSRSEMNVSTLELGDSALYLCASSLVPGTEAFFGQGTRLTVV.

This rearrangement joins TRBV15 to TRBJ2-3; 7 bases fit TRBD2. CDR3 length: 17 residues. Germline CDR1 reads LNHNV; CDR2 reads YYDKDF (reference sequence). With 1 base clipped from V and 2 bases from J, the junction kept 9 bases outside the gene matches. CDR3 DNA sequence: TGTGCCACCAGCAGAGTACGCGGGAGTACCCCCACAGATACGCAGTATTTT. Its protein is CATSRVRGSTPTDTQYF.

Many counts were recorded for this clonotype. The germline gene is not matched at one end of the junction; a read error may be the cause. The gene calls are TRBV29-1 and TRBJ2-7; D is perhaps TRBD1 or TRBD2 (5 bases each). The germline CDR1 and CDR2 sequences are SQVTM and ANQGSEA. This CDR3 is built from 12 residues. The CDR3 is CSVDGGLYGQYF. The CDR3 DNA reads TGCAGCGTTGATGGGGGTCTCTACGGGCAGTACTTC.